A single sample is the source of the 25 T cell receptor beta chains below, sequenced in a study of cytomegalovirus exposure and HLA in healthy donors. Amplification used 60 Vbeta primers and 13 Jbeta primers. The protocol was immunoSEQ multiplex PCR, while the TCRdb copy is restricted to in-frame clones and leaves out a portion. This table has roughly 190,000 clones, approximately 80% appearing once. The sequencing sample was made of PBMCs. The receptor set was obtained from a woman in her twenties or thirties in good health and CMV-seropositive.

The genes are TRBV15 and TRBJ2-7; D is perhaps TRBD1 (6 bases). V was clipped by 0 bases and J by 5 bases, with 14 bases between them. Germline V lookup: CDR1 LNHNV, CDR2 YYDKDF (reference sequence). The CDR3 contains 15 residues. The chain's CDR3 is CATSRDLYNRDEQYF. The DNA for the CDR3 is TGTGCCACCAGCAGAGATCTGTACAACAGGGACGAGCAGTACTTC.

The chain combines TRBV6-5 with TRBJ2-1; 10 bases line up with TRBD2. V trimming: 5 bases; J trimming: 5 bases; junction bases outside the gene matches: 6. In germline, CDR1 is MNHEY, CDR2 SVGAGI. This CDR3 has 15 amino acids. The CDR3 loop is CASSIWTSGNNEQFF. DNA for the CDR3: TGTGCCAGCAGTATCTGGACTAGCGGAAACAATGAGCAGTTCTTC.

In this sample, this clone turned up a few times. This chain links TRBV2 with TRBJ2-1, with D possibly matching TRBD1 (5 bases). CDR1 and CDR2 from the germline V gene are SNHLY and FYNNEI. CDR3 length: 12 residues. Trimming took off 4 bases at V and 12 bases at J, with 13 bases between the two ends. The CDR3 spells CASSGQSEWQFF. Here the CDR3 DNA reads TGTGCCAGCAGTGGACAGTCCGAATGGCAGTTCTTC. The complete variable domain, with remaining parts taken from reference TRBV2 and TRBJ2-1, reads EPEVTQTPSHQVTQMGQEVILRCVPISNHLYFYWYRQILGQKVEFLVSFYNNEISEKSEIFDDQFSVERPDGSNFTLKIRSTKLEDSAMYFCASSGQSEWQFFGPGTRLTVL.

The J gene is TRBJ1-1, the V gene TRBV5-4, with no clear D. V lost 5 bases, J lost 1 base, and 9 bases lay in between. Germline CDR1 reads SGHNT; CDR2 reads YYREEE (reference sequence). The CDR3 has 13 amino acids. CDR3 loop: CASSSGRNTEAFF. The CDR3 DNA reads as TGTGCCAGCAGTTCCGGGAGGAACACTGAAGCTTTCTTT. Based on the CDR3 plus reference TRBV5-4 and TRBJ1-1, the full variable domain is ETGVTQSPTHLIKTRGQQVTLRCSSQSGHNTVSWYQQALGQGPQFIFQYYREEENGRGNFPPRFSGLQFPNYSSELNVNALELDDSALYLCASSSGRNTEAFFGQGTRLTVV.

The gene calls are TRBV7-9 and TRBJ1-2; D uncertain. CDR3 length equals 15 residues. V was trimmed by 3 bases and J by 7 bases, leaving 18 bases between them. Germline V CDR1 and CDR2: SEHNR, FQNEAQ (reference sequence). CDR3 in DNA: TGTGCCAGCAGCTTTGAGGGTTTGACATTGGGTGGCTACACCTTC. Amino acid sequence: CASSFEGLTLGGYTF.

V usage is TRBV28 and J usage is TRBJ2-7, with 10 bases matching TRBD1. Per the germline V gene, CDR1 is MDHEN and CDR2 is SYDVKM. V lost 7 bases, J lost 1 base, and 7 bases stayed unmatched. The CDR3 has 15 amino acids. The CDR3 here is CASKAPGQGSYEQYF. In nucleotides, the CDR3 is TGTGCCAGCAAGGCGCCGGGACAGGGGTCCTACGAGCAGTACTTC.

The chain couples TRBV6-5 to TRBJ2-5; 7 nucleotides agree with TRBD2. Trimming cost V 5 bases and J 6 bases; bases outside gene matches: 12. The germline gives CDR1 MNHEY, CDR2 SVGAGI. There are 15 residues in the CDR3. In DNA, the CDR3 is TGTGCCAGCAGTACCCCGGGACCCGGGAGGAAGACCCAGTACTTC. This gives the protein CASSTPGPGRKTQYF.

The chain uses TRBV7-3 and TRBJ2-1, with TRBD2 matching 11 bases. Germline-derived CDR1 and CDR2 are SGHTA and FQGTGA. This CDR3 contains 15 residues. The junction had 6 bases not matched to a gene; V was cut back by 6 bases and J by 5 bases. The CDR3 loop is CASSILAGGNNEQFF. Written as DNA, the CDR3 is TGTGCCAGCAGTATTCTAGCGGGAGGTAACAATGAGCAGTTCTTC.

The CDR3 bases are TGCGCCAGCAGCCAAGCCCTCGGACTCCCAGGACCCCCTCAGTACTTC. Protein sequence: CASSQALGLPGPPQYF. The genes are TRBV4-1 and TRBJ2-7; weak D call: TRBD2 (5 bases). CDR3 length equals 16 residues. Germline lookup yields CDR1 MGHRA and CDR2 YSYEKL. The V end was cut by 1 base, the J end by 10 bases, with 23 bases between.

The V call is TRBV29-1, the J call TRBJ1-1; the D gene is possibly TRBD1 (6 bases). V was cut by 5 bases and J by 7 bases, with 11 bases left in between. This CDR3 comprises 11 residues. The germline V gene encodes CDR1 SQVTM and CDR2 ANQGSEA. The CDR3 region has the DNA TGCAGCGTTAACGTAGGGGGTGAAGCTTTCTTT. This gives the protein CSVNVGGEAFF.

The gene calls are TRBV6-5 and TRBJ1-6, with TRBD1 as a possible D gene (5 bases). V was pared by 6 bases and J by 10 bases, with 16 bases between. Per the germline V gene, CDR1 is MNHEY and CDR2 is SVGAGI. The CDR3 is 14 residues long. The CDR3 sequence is CASRELGSGSPLHF. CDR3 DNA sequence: TGTGCCAGCAGGGAACTCGGGTCAGGGTCACCCCTCCACTTT.

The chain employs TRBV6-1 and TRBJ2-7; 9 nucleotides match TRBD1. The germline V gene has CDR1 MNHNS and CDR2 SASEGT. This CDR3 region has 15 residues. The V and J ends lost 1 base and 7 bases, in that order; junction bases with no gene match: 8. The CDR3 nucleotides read TGTGCCAGCAGTGAAGAACCGGGACAGGGCGTTGAGCAGTACTTC. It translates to CASSEEPGQGVEQYF.

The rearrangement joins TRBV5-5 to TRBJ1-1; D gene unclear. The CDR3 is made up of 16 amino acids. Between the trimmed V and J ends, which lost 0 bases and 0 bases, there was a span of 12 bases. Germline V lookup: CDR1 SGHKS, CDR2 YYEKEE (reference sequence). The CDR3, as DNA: TGTGCCAGCAGCTTGGCCTCGGGTCAAGTGAACACTGAAGCTTTCTTT. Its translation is CASSLASGQVNTEAFF.

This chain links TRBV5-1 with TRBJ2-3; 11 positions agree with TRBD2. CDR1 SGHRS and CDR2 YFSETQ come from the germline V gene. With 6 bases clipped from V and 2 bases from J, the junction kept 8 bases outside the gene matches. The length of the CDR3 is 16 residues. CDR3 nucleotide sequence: TGCGCCAGCACCGCGGAGACTAGCGGGAACACAGATACGCAGTATTTT. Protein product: CASTAETSGNTDTQYF. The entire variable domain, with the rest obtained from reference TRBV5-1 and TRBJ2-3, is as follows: KAGVTQTPRYLIKTRGQQVTLSCSPISGHRSVSWYQQTPGQGLQFLFEYFSETQRNKGNFPGRFSGRQFSNSRSEMNVSTLELGDSALYLCASTAETSGNTDTQYFGPGTRLTVL.

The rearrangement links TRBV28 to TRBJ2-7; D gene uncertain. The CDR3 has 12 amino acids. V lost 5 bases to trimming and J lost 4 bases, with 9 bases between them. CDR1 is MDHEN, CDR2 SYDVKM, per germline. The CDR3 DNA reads TGTGCCAGCAGTCTTACAGCTTACGAGCAGTACTTC. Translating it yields CASSLTAYEQYF.

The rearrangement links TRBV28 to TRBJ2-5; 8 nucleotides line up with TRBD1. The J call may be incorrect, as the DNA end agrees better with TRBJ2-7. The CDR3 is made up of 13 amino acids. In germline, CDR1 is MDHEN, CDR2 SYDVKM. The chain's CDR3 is CASYGQGGNEQYF. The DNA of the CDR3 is TGTGCCAGCTATGGACAGGGCGGAAACGAGCAGTACTTC.

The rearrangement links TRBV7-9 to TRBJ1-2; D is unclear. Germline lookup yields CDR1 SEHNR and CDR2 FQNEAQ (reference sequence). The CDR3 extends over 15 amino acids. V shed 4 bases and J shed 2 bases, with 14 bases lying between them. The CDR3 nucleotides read TGTGCCAGCAGCTCCCCCGTGACGACAAACTATGGCTACACCTTC. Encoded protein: CASSSPVTTNYGYTF.

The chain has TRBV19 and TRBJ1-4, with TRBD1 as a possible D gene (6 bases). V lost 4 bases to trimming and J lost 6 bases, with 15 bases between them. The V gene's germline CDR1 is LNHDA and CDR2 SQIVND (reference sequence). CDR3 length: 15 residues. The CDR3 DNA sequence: TGTGCCAGTAGTACGCACAGGGTCGGAGATGAAAAACTGTTTTTT. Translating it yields CASSTHRVGDEKLFF.

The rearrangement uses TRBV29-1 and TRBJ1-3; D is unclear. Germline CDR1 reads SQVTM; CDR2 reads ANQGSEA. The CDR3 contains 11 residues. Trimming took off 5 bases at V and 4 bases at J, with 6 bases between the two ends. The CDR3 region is CSVWQGNTIYF. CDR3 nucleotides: TGCAGCGTTTGGCAGGGAAACACCATATATTTT.

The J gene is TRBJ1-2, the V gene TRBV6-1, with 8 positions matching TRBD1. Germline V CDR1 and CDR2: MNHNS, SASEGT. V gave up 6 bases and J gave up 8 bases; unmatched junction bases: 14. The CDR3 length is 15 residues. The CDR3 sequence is CASRLAGQELEGYTF. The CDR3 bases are TGTGCCAGCAGACTAGCGGGACAGGAATTGGAAGGCTACACCTTC.

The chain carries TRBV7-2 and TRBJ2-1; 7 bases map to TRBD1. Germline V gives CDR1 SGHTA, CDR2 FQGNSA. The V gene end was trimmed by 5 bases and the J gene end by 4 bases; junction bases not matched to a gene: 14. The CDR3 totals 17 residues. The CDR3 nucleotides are TGTGCCAGCAGCCAACGACTTCCGGGACAGAGTTACAATGAGCAGTTCTTC. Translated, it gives CASSQRLPGQSYNEQFF.

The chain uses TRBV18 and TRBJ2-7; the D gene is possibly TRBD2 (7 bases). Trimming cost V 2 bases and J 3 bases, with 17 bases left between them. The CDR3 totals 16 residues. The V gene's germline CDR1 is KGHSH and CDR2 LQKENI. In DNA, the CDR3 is TGTGCCAGCTCACCAACTGTGAGGGGGGGCCTCTACGAGCAGTACTTC. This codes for CASSPTVRGGLYEQYF.

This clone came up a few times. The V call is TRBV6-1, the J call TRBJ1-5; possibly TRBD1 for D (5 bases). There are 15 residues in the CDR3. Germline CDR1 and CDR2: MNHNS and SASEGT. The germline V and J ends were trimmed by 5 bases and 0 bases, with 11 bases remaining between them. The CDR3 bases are TGTGCCAGCAGTCGGGGGGGTTATAGCAATCAGCCCCAGCATTTT. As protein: CASSRGGYSNQPQHF.

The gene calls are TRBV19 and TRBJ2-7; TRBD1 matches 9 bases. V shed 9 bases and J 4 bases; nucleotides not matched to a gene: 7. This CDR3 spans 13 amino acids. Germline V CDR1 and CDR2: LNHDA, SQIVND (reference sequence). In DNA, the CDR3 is TGTGCCAGCGGGACAGGGATAGGGTACGAGCAGTACTTC. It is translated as CASGTGIGYEQYF.

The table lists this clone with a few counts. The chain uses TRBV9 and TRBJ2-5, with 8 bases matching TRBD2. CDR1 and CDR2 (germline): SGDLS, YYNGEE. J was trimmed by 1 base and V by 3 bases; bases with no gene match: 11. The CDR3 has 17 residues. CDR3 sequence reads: CASSASGAGAAQETQYF. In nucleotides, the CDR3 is TGTGCCAGCAGCGCGAGCGGAGCGGGGGCCGCCCAAGAGACCCAGTACTTC.